These 6 T cell receptor beta chains originate from one sample sequenced in a study of cytomegalovirus exposure and HLA in healthy donors. The PCR had 60 Vbeta and 13 Jbeta primers. TCRdb's copy holds only in-frame clones and misses some; the assay was immunoSEQ multiplex PCR. The sample holds about 140,000 clones; over 60% are singletons and the top ten take approximately 2.1%. Sequencing used PBMCs. These receptors all come from a man in his forties in good health and CMV-seronegative.

V is TRBV4-2 and J is TRBJ2-1; weak D call: TRBD2 (6 bases). Germline-derived CDR1 and CDR2 are LGHNA and YNFKEQ. The CDR3 contains 17 residues. V gave up 3 bases and J gave up 10 bases, with 25 bases separating them. CDR3 loop: CASSQEAGLILGREQFF. For the CDR3, the DNA is TGTGCCAGCAGCCAGGAGGCGGGACTCATCCTCGGTCGGGAGCAGTTCTTC.

V is TRBV19 and J is TRBJ2-5; 8 bases map to TRBD2. CDR3 size: 15 residues. Germline V gene data show CDR1 as LNHDA and CDR2 as SQIVND (reference sequence). V lost 4 bases, J lost 1 base, and 5 bases stayed unmatched. The CDR3 DNA is TGTGCCAGTAGTAAAGATAGCGGGACCCAAGAGACCCAGTACTTC. Protein product: CASSKDSGTQETQYF.

The DNA of the CDR3 is TGTGCCAGCAGCTTGGGGTCCACGGGAAATCAGCCCCAGCATTTT. It codes for CASSLGSTGNQPQHF. V and J are TRBV5-6 and TRBJ1-5; D gene unclear. The germline V gene has CDR1 SGHDT and CDR2 YYEEEE. V lost 0 bases and J 4 bases, leaving 11 bases between the germline ends. CDR3 length: 15 residues. Full variable domain (outside the CDR3, taken from reference TRBV5-6 and TRBJ1-5): DAGVTQSPTHLIKTRGQQVTLRCSPKSGHDTVSWYQQALGQGPQFIFQYYEEEERQRGNFPDRFSGHQFPNYSSELNVNALLLGDSALYLCASSLGSTGNQPQHFGDGTRLSIL.

This clone is a singleton in its sample. This rearrangement joins TRBV5-1 to TRBJ1-6, with a weak D call TRBD1 (5 bases). Per the germline V gene, CDR1 is SGHRS and CDR2 is YFSETQ. Trimming took off 1 base at V and 5 bases at J, with 10 bases between the two ends. The CDR3 runs 15 residues. CDR3 region: CASSLIQGDNSPLHF. Written as DNA, the CDR3 is TGCGCCAGCAGCTTGATCCAGGGCGATAATTCACCCCTCCACTTT.

The V call is TRBV5-1, the J call TRBJ2-5; 8 bases are shared with TRBD2. This CDR3 has 15 residues. Germline CDR1 and CDR2: SGHRS and YFSETQ. After removal of 4 bases from V and 2 bases from J, the junction contained 7 bases not matched to a gene. The CDR3 nucleotides are TGCGCCAGCAGCAAAGATAGCGGGGCTCAAGAGACCCAGTACTTC. This encodes CASSKDSGAQETQYF.

The V and J genes are TRBV9 and TRBJ1-2, with 7 bases matching TRBD1. The J segment lost 7 bases and the V segment lost 3 bases, leaving 6 bases of the junction unmatched. Germline V lookup: CDR1 SGDLS, CDR2 YYNGEE. The CDR3 is 13 amino acids. The CDR3, as DNA: TGTGCCAGCAGCGCAAACAGGGGTGGTGGCTACACCTTC. Translated, it gives CASSANRGGGYTF.